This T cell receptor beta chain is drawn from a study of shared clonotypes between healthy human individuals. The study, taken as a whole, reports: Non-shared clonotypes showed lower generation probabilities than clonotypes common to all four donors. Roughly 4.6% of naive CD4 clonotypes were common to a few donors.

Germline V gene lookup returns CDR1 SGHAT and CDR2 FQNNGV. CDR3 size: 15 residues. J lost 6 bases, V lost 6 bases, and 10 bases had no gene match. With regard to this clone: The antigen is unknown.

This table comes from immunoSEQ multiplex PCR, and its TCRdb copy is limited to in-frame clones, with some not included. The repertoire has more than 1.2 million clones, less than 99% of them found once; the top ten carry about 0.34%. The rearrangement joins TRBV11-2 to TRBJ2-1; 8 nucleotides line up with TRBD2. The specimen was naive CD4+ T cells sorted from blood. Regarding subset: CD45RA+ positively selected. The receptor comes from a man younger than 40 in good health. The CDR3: CASRALAGKGNEQFF. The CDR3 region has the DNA TGTGCCAGCAGAGCGTTAGCGGGAAAGGGCAATGAGCAGTTCTTC.